The 18 T cell receptor beta chains below were found in one sample sequenced in a study of shared clonotypes between healthy human individuals. Some clones are missing from TCRdb's copy, which holds only in-frame ones; the method was immunoSEQ multiplex PCR. This sample has approximately 700,000 clones; around four fifths occur once, and the top ten carry 1.5% to 2%. Sequenced input: memory CD4+ T cells sorted from blood. Subset of the sample: CD45RA-negative fraction. The origin of the receptors is a woman in her 30s in good health.

V usage is TRBV7-2 and J usage is TRBJ2-7; 9 bases match TRBD2. The length of the CDR3 is 15 residues. Unmatched junction bases numbered 7, after V lost 2 bases and J lost 5 bases. Germline-derived CDR1 and CDR2 are SGHTA and FQGNSA. CDR3 loop: CASSLQGLAVNEQYF. For the CDR3, the DNA is TGTGCCAGCAGCTTACAGGGACTAGCAGTCAACGAGCAGTACTTC.

V gene TRBV5-1 combines with J gene TRBJ2-1, with 7 positions matching TRBD2. This CDR3 has 14 amino acids. V shed 10 bases and J 4 bases; nucleotides not matched to a gene: 11. CDR1 SGHRS and CDR2 YFSETQ come from the germline V gene. For the CDR3, the DNA is TGCGCCTGCCGTTTACCAGCGGGATACAATGAGCAGTTCTTC. It is translated as CACRLPAGYNEQFF.

A remark on this clone: In the same sample, other DNA sequences code for this CDR3. The chain recombines TRBV5-6 with TRBJ1-2; TRBD1 aligns across 7 bases. This CDR3 comprises 13 residues. CDR1 is SGHDT, CDR2 YYEEEE, per germline. The V segment lost 0 bases and the J segment 8 bases; nucleotides outside the gene matches: 4. CDR3 sequence reads: CASSLGQGEGYTF. The CDR3 DNA is TGTGCCAGCAGCTTGGGACAGGGTGAGGGCTACACCTTC.

This sequence joins TRBV5-1 and TRBJ2-3; no firm D call. V lost 2 bases, J lost 3 bases, and 10 bases lay in between. CDR3 length: 14 residues. Germline V CDR1 and CDR2: SGHRS, YFSETQ. CDR3 in amino acids: CASSFSGTTDTQYF. DNA for the CDR3: TGCGCCAGCAGCTTCTCTGGTACAACAGATACGCAGTATTTT.

This clone was seen a handful of times. The rearrangement joins TRBV5-1 to TRBJ2-1; D perhaps matches TRBD2 (6 bases). Germline values: CDR1 SGHRS, CDR2 YFSETQ. The CDR3 loop spans 15 amino acids. With 3 bases removed from V and 0 bases from J, the gap between germline ends came to 10 bases. DNA for the CDR3: TGCGCCAGCAGCTGGAGTAGCGGCTCCTACAATGAGCAGTTCTTC. This encodes CASSWSSGSYNEQFF.

A few counts support this clone. V usage is TRBV7-3 and J usage is TRBJ2-5; 8 bases agree with TRBD1. The CDR3 runs 13 residues. Per the germline V gene, CDR1 is SGHTA and CDR2 is FQGTGA. The J segment lost 3 bases and the V segment lost 5 bases, leaving 2 bases of the junction unmatched. This CDR3 is CASSPQGEETQYF. CDR3 DNA sequence: TGTGCCAGCAGCCCACAGGGGGAAGAGACCCAGTACTTC.

The chain uses TRBV6-5 and TRBJ2-7; D unclear. CDR1 MNHEY and CDR2 SVGAGI come from the germline V gene. V was clipped by 5 bases and J by 5 bases, with 7 bases between them. The CDR3 is made up of 11 amino acids. The CDR3 coding sequence is TGTGCCAGCAGTGAATGGGACGAGCAGTACTTC. Translated: CASSEWDEQYF.

V usage is TRBV7-8 and J usage is TRBJ2-7; D remains ambiguous. In germline, CDR1 is SGHVS, CDR2 FQNEAQ. The CDR3 loop spans 11 amino acids. The V and J ends lost 5 bases and 6 bases respectively, with 8 bases between them. CDR3 loop: CASSGQSEQYF. CDR3 nucleotides: TGTGCCAGCAGCGGGCAGTCCGAGCAGTACTTC.

For this clone: Other DNA variants within this sample encode the same CDR3. The chain carries TRBV7-2 and TRBJ2-1; 7 bases align to TRBD1. Trimming removed 3 bases from V and 4 bases from J; junction bases left unmatched: 3. Germline V gives CDR1 SGHTA, CDR2 FQGNSA. The CDR3 loop spans 14 amino acids. The CDR3 DNA is TGTGCCAGCAGCTTGGCAGGGGGTTACAATGAGCAGTTCTTC. It translates to CASSLAGGYNEQFF.

This clone was seen only a few times. The rearrangement links TRBV10-3 to TRBJ2-1; 7 positions agree with TRBD2. Per the germline V gene, CDR1 is ENHRY and CDR2 is SYGVKD. The CDR3 consists of 17 residues. The junction had 10 bases not matched to a gene; V was cut back by 0 bases and J by 5 bases. For the CDR3, the DNA is TGTGCCATCAGTGAGTCAGCCGCTAGCGGAGACCACAATGAGCAGTTCTTC. This sequence encodes CAISESAASGDHNEQFF.

The chain couples TRBV7-9 to TRBJ1-1; TRBD1 matches 9 bases. Per germline, CDR1 SEHNR and CDR2 FQNEAQ (reference sequence). The CDR3 runs to 15 residues. Trimming took 4 bases from V and 4 from J; bases not matched to a gene: 7. In DNA form, the CDR3 reads TGTGCCAGCAGCTGGACAGGGGCCTTAGGCACTGAAGCTTTCTTT. Encoded protein: CASSWTGALGTEAFF.

V gene TRBV5-1 combines with J gene TRBJ1-1, with D tentatively TRBD1 (6 bases). Germline-derived CDR1 and CDR2 are SGHRS and YFSETQ. V lost 4 bases to trimming and J lost 0 bases, with 13 bases between them. This CDR3 comprises 15 residues. CDR3 DNA sequence: TGCGCCAGCAGCCCGAAGACAGGCATGAACACTGAAGCTTTCTTT. This gives the protein CASSPKTGMNTEAFF.

J is TRBJ1-2 and V is TRBV30; 7 nucleotides agree with TRBD1. This CDR3 has 13 amino acids. The V gene end was trimmed by 4 bases and the J gene end by 4 bases; junction bases not matched to a gene: 6. From germline, CDR1 is GTSNPN and CDR2 SVGIG (reference sequence). CDR3 sequence (DNA): TGTGCCTGGACCGACAGGGCCCTCTATGGCTACACCTTC. Protein sequence: CAWTDRALYGYTF.

This clone was found a few times. The gene calls are TRBV6-5 and TRBJ2-2; no clear D. CDR1 is MNHEY and CDR2 is SVGAGI in the germline V gene. The CDR3 length is 13 residues. Trimming pared 8 bases from V and 2 bases from J, leaving 9 bases between. CDR3 in DNA: TGTGCCAGCGGCCGGGCCAACACCGGGGAGCTGTTTTTT. Protein: CASGRANTGELFF.

The chain combines TRBV10-3 with TRBJ2-7; D uncertain. Trimming took 8 bases from V and 0 from J, leaving 14 bases between them. The CDR3 has 14 residues. From germline, CDR1 is ENHRY and CDR2 SYGVKD. The DNA of the CDR3 is TGTGCCATCTCTCCAGCGACGGGCTCCTACGAGCAGTACTTC. Its protein is CAISPATGSYEQYF.

The V and J genes are TRBV29-1 and TRBJ1-5; 7 nucleotides line up with TRBD1. V shed 5 bases and J 3 bases; nucleotides not matched to a gene: 4. This CDR3 spans 13 amino acids. Germline CDR1 and CDR2: SQVTM and ANQGSEA. The DNA of the CDR3 is TGCAGCGTTACGACAGGGCCCAATCAGCCCCAGCATTTT. Its protein is CSVTTGPNQPQHF.

The chain employs TRBV28 and TRBJ1-2, with D perhaps matching TRBD1 (6 bases). Germline V gene sequence: CDR1 MDHEN, CDR2 SYDVKM. The CDR3 has 15 amino acids. V lost 2 bases and J lost 2, with 12 bases in between. The DNA for the CDR3 is TGTGCCAGCAGTTTAGTCGGGGGCTCCAACTATGGCTACACCTTC. It is translated as CASSLVGGSNYGYTF.

V usage is TRBV7-2 and J usage is TRBJ1-4; maybe TRBD1 (5 bases). Trimming removed 1 base at V and 7 bases at J, with 7 bases between. Germline V gives CDR1 SGHTA, CDR2 FQGNSA. This CDR3 is 13 amino acids long. In DNA form, the CDR3 reads TGTGCCAGCAGCTTAGGACAGTTTGAAAAACTGTTTTTT. Encoded protein: CASSLGQFEKLFF.